These 32 T cell receptor beta chains came from one sample sequenced in a study of resident and recirculating memory T cells in vitiligo. Assay used: immunoSEQ multiplex PCR; TCRdb lists only in-frame clones, some missing. The sample yields 70,000 or so clones, approximately 89% seen once. Input material: blood. Source of these receptors: a male donor with vitiligo.

This chain connects TRBV7-9 to TRBJ2-3, with D uncertain. CDR3 length equals 16 residues. The germline V and J ends were trimmed by 0 bases and 2 bases, with 12 bases remaining between them. Per germline, CDR1 SEHNR and CDR2 FQNEAQ (reference sequence). CDR3 amino acids: CASSLAPSKATDTQYF. The CDR3 DNA is TGTGCCAGCAGCTTAGCACCAAGTAAAGCCACAGATACGCAGTATTTT.

The chain employs TRBV4-3 and TRBJ2-1; D ambiguous. Looked up from germline, CDR1 is LGHNA and CDR2 is YSLEER. Trimming left V 1 base short and J 10 bases short, with 14 bases between. The length of the CDR3 is 14 residues. The CDR3 loop is CASSQAPFIFEQFF. The CDR3 bases are TGCGCCAGCAGCCAAGCCCCCTTTATATTCGAGCAGTTCTTC.

The rearrangement links TRBV28 to TRBJ2-6, with 9 positions matching TRBD1. V shed 3 bases, J shed 0 bases, and the junction held 6 bases outside the gene matches. Per the germline V gene, CDR1 is MDHEN and CDR2 is SYDVKM. This CDR3 is 18 amino acids long. The CDR3: CASSLWGQGSSGANVLTF. The DNA for the CDR3 is TGTGCCAGCAGTTTGTGGGGACAGGGATCCTCTGGGGCCAACGTCCTGACTTTC.

The V gene is TRBV4-2, the J gene TRBJ2-2; D possibly corresponds to TRBD1 (5 bases). This CDR3 spans 15 amino acids. Germline-derived CDR1 and CDR2 are LGHNA and YNFKEQ. V was shortened by 0 bases and J by 3 bases, with 8 bases between the two germline ends. In DNA, the CDR3 is TGTGCCAGCAGCCAAGATCCCAGGGACACCGGGGAGCTGTTTTTT. Protein sequence: CASSQDPRDTGELFF.

The rearrangement joins TRBV28 to TRBJ1-2; D remains unclear. Deletions cut 4 bases from V and 1 base from J, with 4 bases between. The germline V gene has CDR1 MDHEN and CDR2 SYDVKM. This CDR3 is 12 amino acids long. CDR3 DNA sequence: TGTGCCAGCAGTTCAGATAACTATGGCTACACCTTC. Protein sequence: CASSSDNYGYTF.

V is TRBV19 and J is TRBJ1-4; D not resolved. The germline V and J ends were trimmed by 3 bases and 0 bases, with 14 bases remaining between them. The CDR3 is 17 residues long. Germline V gene sequence: CDR1 LNHDA, CDR2 SQIVND (reference sequence). CDR3 in amino acids: CASSMRGEIATNEKLFF. CDR3 nucleotides: TGTGCCAGTAGTATGCGGGGTGAGATTGCAACTAATGAAAAACTGTTTTTT.

The rearrangement uses TRBV10-3 and TRBJ1-4; TRBD1 might be the D (5 bases). The germline gives CDR1 ENHRY, CDR2 SYGVKD. This CDR3 comprises 14 residues. Trimming cost V 6 bases and J 0 bases, with 8 bases left between them. The CDR3 sequence is CAIRQGPTNEKLFF. CDR3 nucleotide sequence: TGTGCCATCAGGCAGGGCCCAACTAATGAAAAACTGTTTTTT.

This clone was found once. V is TRBV6-1 and J is TRBJ2-7, with 9 bases lining up with TRBD1. The CDR3 extends over 15 amino acids. CDR1 is MNHNS, CDR2 SASEGT, per germline. The ends lost 3 bases at V and 3 bases at J; junction bases unmatched: 6. The CDR3 spells CASSEAGQGLYEQYF. The CDR3 nucleotides read TGTGCCAGCAGTGAGGCGGGACAGGGTCTCTACGAGCAGTACTTC.

The V call is TRBV4-3, the J call TRBJ2-3; D may be TRBD1 (6 bases). The CDR3 spans 12 residues. In germline, CDR1 is LGHNA, CDR2 YSLEER. Trimming pared 1 base from V and 10 bases from J, leaving 9 bases between. CDR3 residues: CASSQGTAPQYF. The DNA of the CDR3 is TGCGCCAGCAGCCAAGGGACAGCCCCGCAGTATTTT.

The V and J genes are TRBV19 and TRBJ1-6, with TRBD1 as a possible D gene (6 bases). The CDR3 has 15 residues. Looked up from germline, CDR1 is LNHDA and CDR2 is SQIVND (reference sequence). V gave up 7 bases and J gave up 7 bases, with 17 bases separating them. The CDR3 is CASTTGRGFNSPLHF. CDR3 nucleotide sequence: TGTGCCAGTACCACAGGGAGAGGGTTCAATTCACCCCTCCACTTT. The full variable domain, with the rest looked up from reference TRBV19 and TRBJ1-6, is DGGITQSPKYLFRKEGQNVTLSCEQNLNHDAMYWYRQDPGQGLRLIYYSQIVNDFQKGDIAEGYSVSREKKESFPLTVTSAQKNPTAFYLCASTTGRGFNSPLHFGNGTRLTVT.

V and J are TRBV9 and TRBJ1-3; D may be TRBD1 (5 bases). Per germline, CDR1 SGDLS and CDR2 YYNGEE. The CDR3 is made up of 15 amino acids. Trimming pared 0 bases from V and 3 bases from J, leaving 10 bases between. The CDR3 bases are TGTGCCAGCAGCGTAGATCCGGGGGTTGGAAACACCATATATTTT. Translation gives CASSVDPGVGNTIYF. The complete variable domain, with remaining parts taken from reference TRBV9 and TRBJ1-3, reads DSGVTQTPKHLITATGQRVTLRCSPRSGDLSVYWYQQSLDQGLQFLIQYYNGEERAKGNILERFSAQQFPDLHSELNLSSLELGDSALYFCASSVDPGVGNTIYFGEGSWLTVV.

The V and J genes are TRBV6-5 and TRBJ2-5; a possible D gene is TRBD1 (5 bases). V was shortened by 7 bases and J by 5 bases, with 14 bases between the two germline ends. The CDR3 is made up of 13 amino acids. Germline values: CDR1 MNHEY, CDR2 SVGAGI. The CDR3 is CASTRQGQETQYF. CDR3 bases: TGTGCCAGCACCCGGCAGGGTCAGGAGACCCAGTACTTC.

The DNA for the CDR3 is TGTGCCATCAGTGAGGGGCTTTACACTGAAGCTTTCTTT. This gives the protein CAISEGLYTEAFF. The chain links TRBV10-3 to TRBJ1-1, with unresolved D. V lost 2 bases, J lost 3 bases, and 7 bases lay in between. CDR3 length: 13 residues. Per the germline V gene, CDR1 is ENHRY and CDR2 is SYGVKD.

The chain carries TRBV27 and TRBJ1-5, with 8 bases identical to TRBD1. The CDR3 sequence is 17 residues long. After removal of 5 bases from V and 3 bases from J, the junction contained 12 bases not matched to a gene. Germline CDR1 is MNHEY and CDR2 is SMNVEV (reference sequence). The CDR3 is CASSDGQGRAINQPQHF. The CDR3 bases are TGTGCCAGCAGTGATGGACAGGGACGGGCAATCAATCAGCCCCAGCATTTT.

The V and J genes are TRBV9 and TRBJ2-3; 12 bases align to TRBD2. CDR1 is SGDLS, CDR2 YYNGEE, per germline. The CDR3 contains 15 residues. J was trimmed by 7 bases and V by 0 bases; bases with no gene match: 3. CDR3 DNA sequence: TGTGCCAGCAGCGTAGGACTAGCGGGGGAGCATACGCAGTATTTT. Amino acid sequence: CASSVGLAGEHTQYF.

The V gene is TRBV6-5, the J gene TRBJ2-7; 9 nucleotides line up with TRBD2. The CDR3 is 16 amino acids. The trim removed 0 bases at V and 0 bases at J, leaving 3 bases unmatched. CDR1 is MNHEY and CDR2 is SVGAGI in the germline V gene. The CDR3 reads CASSYSASGVSYEQYF. CDR3 DNA: TGTGCCAGCAGTTACTCAGCTAGCGGGGTCTCCTACGAGCAGTACTTC.

V gene TRBV14 combines with J gene TRBJ2-7; possible D gene TRBD1, 5 bases. CDR1 is SGHDN, CDR2 FVKESK, per germline. This CDR3 contains 14 residues. The V gene lost 2 bases and the J gene lost 7 bases, with 15 bases spanning the gap. This CDR3 reads CASSQWTSLGEQYF. The CDR3 DNA is TGTGCCAGCAGCCAATGGACATCTTTGGGGGAGCAGTACTTC.

This clone came up a few times. J is TRBJ2-1 and V is TRBV2, with 13 bases aligning to TRBD2. Germline CDR1 SNHLY, CDR2 FYNNEI. The CDR3 length is 15 residues. Trimming took 1 base from V and 13 from J; bases not matched to a gene: 7. The CDR3 sequence is CASSEDTSGGAFQFF. In nucleotides, the CDR3 is TGTGCCAGCAGTGAAGACACTAGCGGGGGGGCGTTTCAGTTCTTC.

This chain uses TRBV10-2 with TRBJ2-2; 12 bases are a match to TRBD2. The ends lost 6 bases at V and 6 bases at J; junction bases unmatched: 8. This CDR3 comprises 16 residues. In germline, CDR1 is WSHSY, CDR2 SAAADI. In nucleotides, the CDR3 is TGCGCCAGCAGGGGGCCCGGACTAGCGGGATCCGGGGAGCTGTTTTTT. Amino acids: CASRGPGLAGSGELFF.

The rearrangement joins TRBV14 to TRBJ1-1; D unclear. The CDR3 loop spans 16 amino acids. Trimming took off 5 bases at V and 1 base at J, with 17 bases between the two ends. The germline CDR1 and CDR2 sequences are SGHDN and FVKESK. The CDR3 here is CASSSINGVGNTEAFF. In nucleotides, the CDR3 is TGTGCCAGCAGCTCAATCAACGGGGTTGGGAACACTGAAGCTTTCTTT.

The chain couples TRBV7-2 to TRBJ2-2; no clear D. Trimming took off 6 bases at V and 2 bases at J, with 10 bases between the two ends. The CDR3 length is 14 residues. CDR1 is SGHTA and CDR2 is FQGNSA in the germline V gene. CDR3 sequence: CASSYEANTGELFF. The CDR3, as DNA: TGTGCCAGCAGTTACGAGGCCAACACCGGGGAGCTGTTTTTT.

The chain carries TRBV30 and TRBJ1-6; D remains unclear. Per germline, CDR1 GTSNPN and CDR2 SVGIG (reference sequence). There are 14 residues in the CDR3. V was shortened by 3 bases and J by 0 bases, with 6 bases between the two germline ends. In DNA, the CDR3 is TGTGCCTGGAGGATGAGCTCCTATAATTCACCCCTCCACTTT. Translated, it gives CAWRMSSYNSPLHF.

Only one count was recorded for this clone. The rearrangement uses TRBV18 and TRBJ1-4, with D unclear. The V gene lost 0 bases and the J gene lost 8 bases, with 13 bases spanning the gap. This CDR3 region has 15 residues. In germline, CDR1 is KGHSH, CDR2 LQKENI. The CDR3, as DNA: TGTGCCAGCTCACCACCGTCAATGGCGGAGGAAAAACTGTTTTTT. It encodes CASSPPSMAEEKLFF.

V gene TRBV5-6 combines with J gene TRBJ2-3; weak D call: TRBD2 (7 bases). This CDR3 spans 14 amino acids. V was trimmed by 3 bases and J by 5 bases, leaving 13 bases between them. Germline V lookup: CDR1 SGHDT, CDR2 YYEEEE. In DNA form, the CDR3 reads TGTGCCAGCAGCTCTACGGGGGGCTTAGATACGCAGTATTTT. This encodes CASSSTGGLDTQYF.

This sequence joins TRBV2 and TRBJ1-4; 7 positions agree with TRBD1. This CDR3 is built from 14 residues. Germline CDR1 reads SNHLY; CDR2 reads FYNNEI. V was pared by 6 bases and J by 6 bases, with 7 bases of the junction left unmatched. The CDR3 bases are TGTGCCAGCAGAACCGGGACAGTAGATGAAAAACTGTTTTTT. This gives the protein CASRTGTVDEKLFF.

This clone was recorded once. The V call is TRBV4-2, the J call TRBJ2-7; D is unclear. V was shortened by 0 bases and J by 10 bases, with 10 bases between the two germline ends. This CDR3 region has 12 residues. Germline-derived CDR1 and CDR2 are LGHNA and YNFKEQ. CDR3 coding DNA: TGTGCCAGCAGCCAAGATCCCCAGATACAGTACTTC. Translating gives CASSQDPQIQYF.

The chain employs TRBV18 and TRBJ1-2, with 9 bases lining up with TRBD1. There are 16 residues in the CDR3. Germline CDR1 reads KGHSH; CDR2 reads LQKENI. The V and J ends lost 0 bases and 5 bases, in that order; junction bases with no gene match: 7. In DNA, the CDR3 is TGTGCCAGCTCACCACCCTGGACAGGGGACCTTTATGGCTACACCTTC. Residues: CASSPPWTGDLYGYTF.

This chain joins TRBV4-1 and TRBJ2-5, with 14 bases identical to TRBD2. Per the germline V gene, CDR1 is MGHRA and CDR2 is YSYEKL. V gave up 0 bases and J gave up 6 bases; unmatched junction bases: 18. The CDR3 extends over 21 amino acids. CDR3 nucleotide sequence: TGCGCCAGCAGCCAAGACCTCCTAGGGAGACTAGCGGGGGGGCCAGGGAAGACCCAGTACTTC. Translation: CASSQDLLGRLAGGPGKTQYF.

This clone showed up just a few times. This chain joins TRBV19 and TRBJ1-2; D might be TRBD1 (6 bases). Germline CDR1 reads LNHDA; CDR2 reads SQIVND (reference sequence). V gave up 6 bases and J gave up 5 bases, with 13 bases separating them. This CDR3 comprises 13 residues. The CDR3 DNA reads as TGTGCCAGTAGAAACCGCCAGGGGTATGGCTACACCTTC. The encoded protein is CASRNRQGYGYTF. Using reference TRBV19 and TRBJ1-2 for the parts outside the CDR3, the full variable domain is DGGITQSPKYLFRKEGQNVTLSCEQNLNHDAMYWYRQDPGQGLRLIYYSQIVNDFQKGDIAEGYSVSREKKESFPLTVTSAQKNPTAFYLCASRNRQGYGYTFGSGTRLTVV.

V is TRBV6-6 and J is TRBJ2-7, with D tentatively TRBD2 (6 bases). The CDR3 runs to 13 residues. V lost 2 bases, J lost 6 bases, and 11 bases lay in between. Germline V CDR1 and CDR2: MNHNY, SVGAGI (reference sequence). This CDR3 is CASSYGGNSEQYF. The CDR3 region has the DNA TGTGCCAGCAGTTACGGCGGGAACTCCGAGCAGTACTTC.

The V gene is TRBV19, the J gene TRBJ2-2; a possible D gene is TRBD1 (6 bases). V was trimmed by 6 bases and J by 5 bases, leaving 10 bases between them. Germline loops: CDR1 LNHDA, CDR2 SQIVND (reference sequence). The CDR3 spans 13 residues. CDR3 nucleotides: TGTGCCAGTAGGAGTACAGGGACCGGGGAGCTGTTTTTT. Translation gives CASRSTGTGELFF.

This sequence joins TRBV9 and TRBJ2-1; D remains ambiguous. Trimming removed 3 bases from V and 0 bases from J, with 10 bases in between. CDR1 and CDR2 from the germline V gene are SGDLS and YYNGEE. The CDR3 runs to 15 residues. CDR3 sequence reads: CASSAGGSSYNEQFF. The DNA for the CDR3 is TGTGCCAGCAGCGCGGGTGGCAGCTCCTACAATGAGCAGTTCTTC.